The source of this TCR beta chain is a study of cytomegalovirus exposure and HLA in healthy donors. Method: immunoSEQ multiplex PCR; TCRdb's copy keeps in-frame clones and lacks some. The top ten clones hold over 1% of a sample with around 300,000 clones, 75% to 90% of them seen once. The V gene's germline CDR1 is LGHNA and CDR2 YNFKEQ. V dropped 0 bases and J dropped 0; count of bases not matched to a gene: 3. The CDR3 runs 18 residues. The sequence derives from a woman in her 30s in good health and CMV-seropositive. The chain joins TRBV4-2 to TRBJ2-4; 12 positions agree with TRBD1. The sequenced material came from PBMCs. The CDR3 is CASSQDRDRGLAKNIQYF. The CDR3 DNA reads TGTGCCAGCAGCCAAGATCGGGACAGGGGGCTAGCCAAAAACATTCAGTACTTC.